These 26 T cell receptor beta chains came from one sample sequenced in a study of blood T cell repertoires in COVID-19. Some clones are missing from TCRdb's copy, which holds only in-frame ones; the method was immunoSEQ multiplex PCR. This table has around 140,000 clones, 70% to 80% appearing once. Sequencing was performed on peripheral blood. The receptors derive from a man between 45 and 60 years old with acute or convalescent COVID-19.

This sequence joins TRBV3-1 (or the pseudogene TRBV3-2) and TRBJ2-5, with a possible D match to TRBD2 (6 bases). The CDR3 runs to 12 residues. Trimming cost V 7 bases and J 5 bases, with 11 bases left between them. The germline CDR1 and CDR2 sequences are LGHDT and YNNKEL (reference sequence). The CDR3 protein is CASTGVGETQYF. The CDR3 coding sequence is TGTGCCAGCACGGGAGTTGGGGAGACCCAGTACTTC.

The chain combines TRBV18 with TRBJ1-2; D is unclear. In germline, CDR1 is KGHSH, CDR2 LQKENI. This CDR3 is 13 amino acids long. The V gene lost 3 bases and the J gene lost 3 bases, with 8 bases spanning the gap. The CDR3 spells CASSPSVDYGYTF. For the CDR3, the DNA is TGTGCCAGCTCACCGTCAGTGGACTATGGCTACACCTTC.

The CDR3 loop reads CAWSRGIDGNTIYF. DNA of the CDR3: TGTGCCTGGAGTCGGGGTATAGACGGAAACACCATATATTTT. The V and J genes are TRBV30 and TRBJ1-3; D is unresolved. This CDR3 region has 14 residues. Germline loops: CDR1 GTSNPN, CDR2 SVGIG (reference sequence). The ends were cut back, 2 bases at V and 4 bases at J, with 12 bases in the middle.

The J gene is TRBJ2-1, the V gene TRBV9, with a possible D match to TRBD2 (7 bases). The CDR3 length is 14 residues. Per the germline V gene, CDR1 is SGDLS and CDR2 is YYNGEE. With 4 bases removed from V and 8 bases from J, the gap between germline ends came to 16 bases. CDR3 loop: CASSPGGTRDEQFF. The CDR3, as DNA: TGTGCCAGCAGCCCGGGGGGCACTAGGGATGAGCAGTTCTTC.

This clone has only a few counts. This rearrangement joins TRBV7-9 to TRBJ2-1, with TRBD2 matching over 10 bases. Per germline, CDR1 SEHNR and CDR2 FQNEAQ (reference sequence). CDR3 length: 15 amino acids. With 5 bases clipped from V and 6 bases from J, the junction kept 7 bases outside the gene matches. This CDR3 reads CASSRRAGGSNEQFF. Here the CDR3 DNA reads TGTGCCAGCAGCCGAAGAGCGGGGGGGAGCAATGAGCAGTTCTTC.

This rearrangement joins TRBV5-6 to TRBJ1-2; possible D gene TRBD1, 6 bases. Germline assignment: CDR1 SGHDT and CDR2 YYEEEE. Trimming pared 5 bases from V and 4 bases from J, leaving 12 bases between. The CDR3 has 13 amino acids. CDR3 sequence (DNA): TGTGCCAGCAGTACGGGGGGGCCCTATGGCTACACCTTC. Its translation: CASSTGGPYGYTF.

This rearrangement joins TRBV4-2 to TRBJ1-2, with TRBD1 as a possible D gene (6 bases). V shed 1 base and J shed 8 bases, with 14 bases lying between them. This CDR3 is 14 amino acids long. Germline assignment: CDR1 LGHNA and CDR2 YNFKEQ. This CDR3 is CASSQGGGGGGYTF. The CDR3 nucleotides are TGTGCCAGCAGCCAAGGCGGTGGGGGCGGCGGCTACACCTTC.

The genes are TRBV27 and TRBJ1-2, with 9 bases matching TRBD1. Germline CDR1 and CDR2: MNHEY and SMNVEV (reference sequence). With 8 bases clipped from V and 4 bases from J, the junction kept 5 bases outside the gene matches. CDR3 length: 13 residues. CDR3 bases: TGTGCCAGCCGGACAGGGGATTCCTATGGCTACACCTTC. Amino acids: CASRTGDSYGYTF.

The chain combines TRBV7-2 with TRBJ1-1; D not resolved. V was cut by 4 bases and J by 4 bases, with 10 bases left in between. CDR1 SGHTA and CDR2 FQGNSA come from the germline V gene. There are 13 residues in the CDR3. Here the CDR3 reads CASSSTRGTEAFF. CDR3 DNA sequence: TGTGCCAGCAGCTCAACACGAGGCACTGAAGCTTTCTTT.

The rearrangement links TRBV19 to TRBJ1-5; possibly TRBD1 for D (5 bases). Germline V gene lookup returns CDR1 LNHDA and CDR2 SQIVND (reference sequence). CDR3 size: 15 residues. Trimming took 3 bases from V and 1 from J, leaving 10 bases between them. CDR3 coding DNA: TGTGCCAGTAGTATGGGGCAGCCAAGCAATCAGCCCCAGCATTTT. Its protein is CASSMGQPSNQPQHF.

This clone appeared a single time. The chain recombines TRBV5-1 with TRBJ2-2; 7 bases agree with TRBD1. The germline V gene encodes CDR1 SGHRS and CDR2 YFSETQ. V lost 2 bases to trimming and J lost 7 bases; unmatched junction nucleotides: 5. The CDR3 has 14 residues. CDR3 residues: CASSLTGEIGELFF. For the CDR3, the DNA is TGCGCCAGCAGCTTAACAGGGGAGATCGGGGAGCTGTTTTTT. The variable domain in full, with the rest retrieved from reference TRBV5-1 and TRBJ2-2, is KAGVTQTPRYLIKTRGQQVTLSCSPISGHRSVSWYQQTPGQGLQFLFEYFSETQRNKGNFPGRFSGRQFSNSRSEMNVSTLELGDSALYLCASSLTGEIGELFFGEGSRLTVL.

The V call is TRBV7-7, the J call TRBJ2-3, with 7 bases matching TRBD2. Per the germline V gene, CDR1 is SSHAT and CDR2 is FNYEAQ (reference sequence). The length of the CDR3 is 13 residues. V trimming: 5 bases; J trimming: 3 bases; junction bases outside the gene matches: 2. CDR3 region: CASSSGTTDTQYF. In DNA form, the CDR3 reads TGTGCCAGCAGCAGCGGGACTACAGATACGCAGTATTTT.

This chain links TRBV7-3 with TRBJ1-1; D unresolved. The CDR3 runs to 13 residues. Germline CDR1 is SGHTA and CDR2 is FQGTGA. Trimming pared 2 bases from V and 2 bases from J, leaving 6 bases between. The CDR3 DNA reads as TGTGCCAGCAGCTTACGGGGTAACACTGAAGCTTTCTTT. Amino acids: CASSLRGNTEAFF.

The chain uses TRBV4-1 and TRBJ1-2, with D maybe TRBD1 (5 bases). The length of the CDR3 is 16 residues. CDR1 is MGHRA, CDR2 YSYEKL, per germline. V was pared by 1 base and J by 3 bases, with 15 bases between. The CDR3 nucleotides read TGCGCCAGCAGCCAAGGGGGTGGGAAGGGGCACTATGGCTACACCTTC. It yields the protein CASSQGGGKGHYGYTF.

In the case of this clone: Other DNA sequences from this sample encode an identical CDR3 as well. The chain links TRBV5-1 to TRBJ1-3; D remains unclear. CDR1 SGHRS and CDR2 YFSETQ come from the germline V gene. The germline V and J ends were trimmed by 0 bases and 1 base, with 8 bases remaining between them. The CDR3 is 15 amino acids. The CDR3 loop is CASSLDAGSGNTIYF. The CDR3 DNA is TGCGCCAGCAGCTTGGATGCGGGTTCTGGAAACACCATATATTTT.

CDR3 in amino acids: CASSSGAGAGYGYTF. The CDR3 DNA reads TGTGCCAGCAGTTCGGGGGCGGGGGCAGGCTATGGCTACACCTTC. The chain uses TRBV27 and TRBJ1-2, with a weak D call TRBD1 (6 bases). The germline CDR1 and CDR2 sequences are MNHEY and SMNVEV (reference sequence). V dropped 4 bases and J dropped 4 bases, with 16 bases sitting between them. The CDR3 extends over 15 amino acids.

The rearrangement uses TRBV29-1 and TRBJ1-3, with no clear D. Germline V lookup: CDR1 SQVTM, CDR2 ANQGSEA. The CDR3 has 13 residues. V lost 2 bases, J lost 2 bases, and 7 bases lay in between. DNA of the CDR3: TGCAGCGTTGAACCCGGGACTGGAAACACCATATATTTT. It codes for CSVEPGTGNTIYF. Looking up the rest from reference TRBV29-1 and TRBJ1-3 gives the full variable domain: SAVISQKPSRDICQRGTSLTIQCQVDSQVTMMFWYRQQPGQSLTLIATANQGSEATYESGFVIDKFPISRPNLTFSTLTVSNMSPEDSSIYLCSVEPGTGNTIYFGEGSWLTVV.

This chain connects TRBV24-1 to TRBJ1-2; 11 bases agree with TRBD1. This CDR3 spans 15 amino acids. CDR1 and CDR2 from the germline V gene are KGHDR and SFDVKD. V shed 4 bases and J 8 bases; nucleotides not matched to a gene: 8. The CDR3 sequence is CATSDGGTGGSGYTF. The CDR3, as DNA: TGTGCCACCAGTGACGGTGGGACAGGGGGGAGCGGCTACACCTTC.

The gene calls are TRBV7-8 and TRBJ2-1; TRBD1 aligns across 7 bases. V was pared by 3 bases and J by 9 bases, with 2 bases of the junction left unmatched. The CDR3 consists of 12 residues. Germline V gene data show CDR1 as SGHVS and CDR2 as FQNEAQ. CDR3 amino acids: CASSFPGGEQFF. The CDR3 DNA follows: TGTGCCAGCAGCTTCCCAGGGGGTGAGCAGTTCTTC.

The chain employs TRBV18 and TRBJ2-4, with D tentatively TRBD1 (6 bases). This CDR3 spans 16 amino acids. With 3 bases removed from V and 0 bases from J, the gap between germline ends came to 12 bases. Germline lookup yields CDR1 KGHSH and CDR2 LQKENI. This CDR3 reads CASSPLQGIAKNIQYF. DNA for the CDR3: TGTGCCAGCTCACCCCTACAGGGAATAGCCAAAAACATTCAGTACTTC.

The chain couples TRBV7-9 to TRBJ1-1; a possible D gene is TRBD1 (6 bases). The CDR3 has 13 residues. The germline V gene encodes CDR1 SEHNR and CDR2 FQNEAQ (reference sequence). V lost 1 base, J lost 6 bases, and 9 bases lay in between. This CDR3 reads CASSLEQGAEAFF. Written as DNA, the CDR3 is TGTGCCAGCAGCTTAGAACAGGGCGCTGAAGCTTTCTTT. Drawing the rest from reference TRBV7-9 and TRBJ1-1, the complete variable domain is DTGVSQNPRHKITKRGQNVTFRCDPISEHNRLYWYRQTLGQGPEFLTYFQNEAQLEKSRLLSDRFSAERPKGSFSTLEIQRTEQGDSAMYLCASSLEQGAEAFFGQGTRLTVV.

This clone was recorded a few times. This chain connects TRBV18 to TRBJ1-1; maybe TRBD1 (6 bases). The CDR3 covers 15 residues. The germline V gene encodes CDR1 KGHSH and CDR2 LQKENI. The ends were cut back, 6 bases at V and 11 bases at J, with 25 bases in the middle. CDR3 coding DNA: TGTGCCAGCTCTCCCCGGACAGACCTAGGAACAGGGGCTTTCTTT. This translates into CASSPRTDLGTGAFF. The whole variable domain, remainder taken from reference TRBV18 and TRBJ1-1, is NAGVMQNPRHLVRRRGQEARLRCSPMKGHSHVYWYRQLPEEGLKFMVYLQKENIIDESGMPKERFSAEFPKEGPSILRIQQVVRGDSAAYFCASSPRTDLGTGAFFGQGTRLTVV.

The J gene is TRBJ2-7, the V gene TRBV2, with D possibly matching TRBD2 (5 bases). CDR1 is SNHLY and CDR2 is FYNNEI in the germline V gene. The CDR3 extends over 12 amino acids. Trimming left V 8 bases short and J 2 bases short, with 10 bases between. CDR3 nucleotides: TGTGCCAGCGCCTTCGGGACCTACGAGCAGTACGTC. Translation: CASAFGTYEQYV.

The gene calls are TRBV3-1 (or the pseudogene TRBV3-2) and TRBJ2-1; 7 bases fit TRBD2. The length of the CDR3 is 14 residues. CDR1 and CDR2 from the germline V gene are LGHDT and YNNKEL (reference sequence). Trimming cost V 1 base and J 5 bases; bases outside gene matches: 2. The CDR3 spells CASSQGLANNEQFF. For the CDR3, the DNA is TGTGCCAGCAGCCAAGGACTAGCTAACAATGAGCAGTTCTTC.

The chain has TRBV5-5 and TRBJ2-2; TRBD2 agrees at 11 bases. Trimming at V came to 4 bases and at J to 5 bases, leaving 7 bases not matched to a gene. Germline V lookup: CDR1 SGHKS, CDR2 YYEKEE (reference sequence). This CDR3 is built from 16 residues. The CDR3, as DNA: TGTGCCAGCAGCGCCCATACTAGCGGGGGTACCGGGGAGCTGTTTTTT. It specifies CASSAHTSGGTGELFF.

This clone was detected many times. The V call is TRBV7-9, the J call TRBJ2-2; maybe TRBD2 (7 bases). The CDR3 covers 15 residues. The germline gives CDR1 SEHNR, CDR2 FQNEAQ (reference sequence). The V gene lost 7 bases and the J gene lost 0 bases, with 12 bases spanning the gap. The CDR3 region has the DNA TGTGCCAGCACCAAGGGGGGGGCGAACACCGGGGAGCTGTTTTTT. Protein sequence: CASTKGGANTGELFF.